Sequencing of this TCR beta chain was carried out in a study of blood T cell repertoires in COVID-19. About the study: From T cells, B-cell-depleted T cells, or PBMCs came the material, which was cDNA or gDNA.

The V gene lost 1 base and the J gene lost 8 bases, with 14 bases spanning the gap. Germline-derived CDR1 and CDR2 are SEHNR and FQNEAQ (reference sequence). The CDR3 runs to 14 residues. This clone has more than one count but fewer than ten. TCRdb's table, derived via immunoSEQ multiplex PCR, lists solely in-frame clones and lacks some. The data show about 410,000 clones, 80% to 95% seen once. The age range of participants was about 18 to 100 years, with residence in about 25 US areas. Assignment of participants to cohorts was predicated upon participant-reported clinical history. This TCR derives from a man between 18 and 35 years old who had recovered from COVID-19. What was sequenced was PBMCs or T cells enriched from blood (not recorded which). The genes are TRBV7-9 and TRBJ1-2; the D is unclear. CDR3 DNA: TGTGCCAGCAGCTTAGTGGGCGGGCCCGGGGGCTACACCTTC. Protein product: CASSLVGGPGGYTF.